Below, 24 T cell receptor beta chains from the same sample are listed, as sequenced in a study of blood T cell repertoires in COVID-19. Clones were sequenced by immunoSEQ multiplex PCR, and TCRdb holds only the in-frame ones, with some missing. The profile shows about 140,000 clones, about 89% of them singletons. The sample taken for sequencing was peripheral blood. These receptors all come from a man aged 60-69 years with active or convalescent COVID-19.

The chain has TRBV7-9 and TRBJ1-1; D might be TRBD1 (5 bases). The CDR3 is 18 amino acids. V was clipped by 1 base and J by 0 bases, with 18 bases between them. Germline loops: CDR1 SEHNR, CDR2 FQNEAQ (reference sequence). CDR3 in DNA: TGTGCCAGCAGCTTAGTCGCTTTCATAGGGGAAATGAACACTGAAGCTTTCTTT. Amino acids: CASSLVAFIGEMNTEAFF.

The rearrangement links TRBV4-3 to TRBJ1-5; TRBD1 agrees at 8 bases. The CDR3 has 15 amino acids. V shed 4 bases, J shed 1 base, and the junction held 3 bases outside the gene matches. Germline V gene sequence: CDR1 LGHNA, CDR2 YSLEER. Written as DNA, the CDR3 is TGCGCCAGCAGCCTAGACAGGGGAAGCAATCAGCCCCAGCATTTT. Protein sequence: CASSLDRGSNQPQHF.

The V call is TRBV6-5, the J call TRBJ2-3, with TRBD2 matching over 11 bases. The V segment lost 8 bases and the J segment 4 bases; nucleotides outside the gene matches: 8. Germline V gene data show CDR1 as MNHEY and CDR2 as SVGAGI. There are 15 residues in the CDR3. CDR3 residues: CASGTLAGVPDTQYF. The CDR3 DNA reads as TGTGCCAGCGGAACACTAGCGGGGGTGCCAGATACGCAGTATTTT.

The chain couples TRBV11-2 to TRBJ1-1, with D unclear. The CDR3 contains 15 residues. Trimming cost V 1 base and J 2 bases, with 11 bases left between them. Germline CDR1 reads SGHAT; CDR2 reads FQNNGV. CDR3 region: CASSLAGRINTEAFF. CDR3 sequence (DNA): TGTGCCAGCAGCTTAGCTGGCAGGATAAACACTGAAGCTTTCTTT.

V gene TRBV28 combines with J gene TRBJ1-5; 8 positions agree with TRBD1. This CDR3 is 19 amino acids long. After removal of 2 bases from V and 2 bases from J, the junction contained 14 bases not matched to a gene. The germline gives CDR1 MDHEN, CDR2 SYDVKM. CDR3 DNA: TGTGCCAGCAGTTTAGTGGTTCGGACAGGGATACTGGGCAATCAGCCCCAGCATTTT. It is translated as CASSLVVRTGILGNQPQHF.

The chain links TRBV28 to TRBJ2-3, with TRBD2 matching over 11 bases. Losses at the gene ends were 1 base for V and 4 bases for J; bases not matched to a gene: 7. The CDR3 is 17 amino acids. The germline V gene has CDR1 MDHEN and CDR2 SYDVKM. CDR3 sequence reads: CASSLSSGRKRADTQYF. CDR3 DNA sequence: TGTGCCAGCAGTTTATCTAGCGGGAGGAAGAGGGCAGATACGCAGTATTTT.

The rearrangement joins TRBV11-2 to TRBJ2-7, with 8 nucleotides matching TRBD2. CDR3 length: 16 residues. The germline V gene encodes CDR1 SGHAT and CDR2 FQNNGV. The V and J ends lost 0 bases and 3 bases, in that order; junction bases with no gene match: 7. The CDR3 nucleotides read TGTGCCAGCAGCTTAGATACCTCGGGAGGGGGCTACGAGCAGTACTTC. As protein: CASSLDTSGGGYEQYF.

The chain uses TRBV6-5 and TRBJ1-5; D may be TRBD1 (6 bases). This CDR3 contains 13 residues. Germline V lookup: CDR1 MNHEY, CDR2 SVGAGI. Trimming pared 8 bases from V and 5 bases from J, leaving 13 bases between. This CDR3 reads CASGGRDDQPQHF. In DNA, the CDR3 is TGTGCCAGCGGGGGCAGGGATGATCAGCCCCAGCATTTT.

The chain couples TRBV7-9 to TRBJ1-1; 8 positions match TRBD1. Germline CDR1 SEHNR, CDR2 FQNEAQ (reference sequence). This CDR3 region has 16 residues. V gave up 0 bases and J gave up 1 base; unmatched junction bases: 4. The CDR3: CASSLAVGQANTEAFF. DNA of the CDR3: TGTGCCAGCAGCTTAGCCGTGGGACAGGCGAACACTGAAGCTTTCTTT.

The CDR3 region has the DNA TGTGCCACCAGTGATTTGAAGCGGGAGACCCCCTACAATGAGCAGTTCTTC. The encoded protein is CATSDLKRETPYNEQFF. This chain uses TRBV24-1 with TRBJ2-1, with 8 bases matching TRBD2. Losses at the gene ends were 0 bases for V and 2 bases for J; bases not matched to a gene: 5. The CDR3 is 17 residues long. Germline V gene data show CDR1 as KGHDR and CDR2 as SFDVKD.

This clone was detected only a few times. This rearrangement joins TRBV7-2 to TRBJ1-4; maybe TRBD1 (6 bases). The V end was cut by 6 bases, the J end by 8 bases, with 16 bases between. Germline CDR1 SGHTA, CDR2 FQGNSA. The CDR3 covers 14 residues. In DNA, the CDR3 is TGTGCCAGCAGACAACAGGGAGGGAGAGAAAAACTGTTTTTT. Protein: CASRQQGGREKLFF.

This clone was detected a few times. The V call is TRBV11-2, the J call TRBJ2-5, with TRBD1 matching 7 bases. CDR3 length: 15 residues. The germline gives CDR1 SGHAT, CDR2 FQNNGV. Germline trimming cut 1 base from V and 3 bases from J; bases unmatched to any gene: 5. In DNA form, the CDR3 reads TGTGCCAGCAGCTTAGCGGACAGGATGAAAGAGACCCAGTACTTC. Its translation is CASSLADRMKETQYF.

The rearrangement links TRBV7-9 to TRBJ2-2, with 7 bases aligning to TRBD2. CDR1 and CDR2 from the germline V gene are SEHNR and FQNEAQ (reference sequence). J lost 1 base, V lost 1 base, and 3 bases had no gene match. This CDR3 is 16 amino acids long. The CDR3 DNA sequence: TGTGCCAGCAGCTTAGGGCTAGCGGAGAACACCGGGGAGCTGTTTTTT. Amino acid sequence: CASSLGLAENTGELFF.

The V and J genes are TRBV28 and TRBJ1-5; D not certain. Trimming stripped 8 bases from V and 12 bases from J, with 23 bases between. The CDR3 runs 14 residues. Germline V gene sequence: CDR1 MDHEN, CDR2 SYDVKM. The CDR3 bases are TGTGCCAGCCGAGGATCGGTGTCTTCCGTCGGCCAGCATTTT. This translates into CASRGSVSSVGQHF.

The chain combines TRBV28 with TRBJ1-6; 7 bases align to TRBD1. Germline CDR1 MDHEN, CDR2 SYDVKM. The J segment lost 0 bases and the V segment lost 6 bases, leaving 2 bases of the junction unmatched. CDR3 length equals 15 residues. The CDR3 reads CASRTGSSYNSPLHF. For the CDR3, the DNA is TGTGCCAGCAGGACAGGGAGCTCCTATAATTCACCCCTCCACTTT.

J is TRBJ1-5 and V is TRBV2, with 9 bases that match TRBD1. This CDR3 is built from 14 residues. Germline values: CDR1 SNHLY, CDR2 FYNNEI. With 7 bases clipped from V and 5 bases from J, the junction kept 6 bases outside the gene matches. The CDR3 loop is CASKGTGSDQPQHF. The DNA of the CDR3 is TGTGCCAGCAAGGGGACAGGGAGTGATCAGCCCCAGCATTTT. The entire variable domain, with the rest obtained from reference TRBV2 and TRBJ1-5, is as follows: EPEVTQTPSHQVTQMGQEVILRCVPISNHLYFYWYRQILGQKVEFLVSFYNNEISEKSEIFDDQFSVERPDGSNFTLKIRSTKLEDSAMYFCASKGTGSDQPQHFGDGTRLSIL.

CDR3 sequence (DNA): TGCGCCAGCAGCCAAGATGGCCCCTGGAGGGGGGGCCTAAACACCGGGGAGCTGTTTTTT. It yields the protein CASSQDGPWRGGLNTGELFF. V gene TRBV4-3 combines with J gene TRBJ2-2; TRBD2 might be the D (7 bases). V was trimmed by 0 bases and J by 2 bases, leaving 22 bases between them. Germline loops: CDR1 LGHNA, CDR2 YSLEER. The CDR3 extends over 20 amino acids.

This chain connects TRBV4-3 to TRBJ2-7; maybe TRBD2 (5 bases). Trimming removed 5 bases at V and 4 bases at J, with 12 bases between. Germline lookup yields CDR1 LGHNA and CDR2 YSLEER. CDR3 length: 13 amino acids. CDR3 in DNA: TGCGCCAGCAGCACCCAGCCGGGGTACGAGCAGTACTTC. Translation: CASSTQPGYEQYF.

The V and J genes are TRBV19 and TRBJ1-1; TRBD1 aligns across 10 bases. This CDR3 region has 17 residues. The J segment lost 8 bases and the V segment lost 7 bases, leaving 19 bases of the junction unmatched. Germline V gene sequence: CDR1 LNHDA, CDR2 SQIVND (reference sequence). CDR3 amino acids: CASIGARTGTGAGEAFF. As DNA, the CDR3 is TGTGCCAGTATCGGAGCACGAACCGGGACAGGGGCCGGGGAAGCTTTCTTT.

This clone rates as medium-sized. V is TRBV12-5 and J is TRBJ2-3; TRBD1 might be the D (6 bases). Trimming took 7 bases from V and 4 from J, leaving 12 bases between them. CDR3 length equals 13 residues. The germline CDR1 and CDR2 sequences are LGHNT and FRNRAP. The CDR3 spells CASASDRADTQYF. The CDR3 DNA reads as TGTGCTAGTGCCTCGGACAGAGCAGATACGCAGTATTTT.

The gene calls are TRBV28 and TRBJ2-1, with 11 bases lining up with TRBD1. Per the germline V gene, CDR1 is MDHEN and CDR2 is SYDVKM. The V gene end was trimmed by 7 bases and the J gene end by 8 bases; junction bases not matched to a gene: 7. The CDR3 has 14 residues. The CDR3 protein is CASTDRGRDYEQFF. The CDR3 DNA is TGTGCCAGCACGGACAGGGGGCGCGACTATGAGCAGTTCTTC.

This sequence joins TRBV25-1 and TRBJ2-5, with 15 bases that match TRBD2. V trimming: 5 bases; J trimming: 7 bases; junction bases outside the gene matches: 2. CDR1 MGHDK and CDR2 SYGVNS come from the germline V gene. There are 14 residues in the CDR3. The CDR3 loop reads CASSPGLAGGTQYF. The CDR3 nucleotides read TGTGCCAGCAGTCCGGGACTAGCGGGAGGGACCCAGTACTTC.

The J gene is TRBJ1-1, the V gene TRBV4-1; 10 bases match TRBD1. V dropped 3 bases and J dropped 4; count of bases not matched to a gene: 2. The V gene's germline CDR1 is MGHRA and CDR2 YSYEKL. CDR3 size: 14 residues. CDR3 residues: CASSQDRGVTEAFF. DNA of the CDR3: TGCGCCAGCAGCCAGGACAGGGGGGTCACTGAAGCTTTCTTT.

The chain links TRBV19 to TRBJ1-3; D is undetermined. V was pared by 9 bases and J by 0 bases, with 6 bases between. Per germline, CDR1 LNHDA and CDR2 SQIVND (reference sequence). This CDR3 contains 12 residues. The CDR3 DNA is TGTGCCAGCGGGATCTCTGGAAACACCATATATTTT. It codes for CASGISGNTIYF.